This T cell receptor (beta chain) was retrieved from a study of blood T cell repertoires in COVID-19 (dated by TCRdb to 2020 to 2021). In terms of the full investigation: Samples covering the acute and convalescent phases of COVID-19 were provided by collaborators in the United States, Italy and Spain. The sample metadata nearly always contained a de-identified subject ID, COVID-19 status, age in years and sex. The prospective study material was composed of cDNA or gDNA derived from T cells, B-cell-depleted T cells, or PBMCs. HLA class I and class II types, where available, came from metadata supplied by the sample provider rather than from assay-based typing. The samples were drawn from the first 160 participants of the ongoing ImmuneRACE study and from some 1,300 subjects provided by 6 global collaborators. Subjects who had been exposed to COVID-19, were actively infected with it, or had recovered from it provided the deeply sampled blood TCRbeta repertoires that made up the dataset. The repertoires were released in a freely available public database meant as a resource for research on the immune response to SARS-CoV-2.

With regard to this clone: Its antigen remains unidentified. Per-base qualities were not stored, and no clone one base away is much larger.

TCRbeta CDR3 regions were amplified from genomic DNA by means of the immunoSEQ Assay, a bias-controlled multiplex PCR. From the authors' description of their analysis: Nucleated cell counts per sample were estimated from amplification of reference gene primers within the assay. To quantify the absolute abundance of each unique TCRbeta CDR3 rearrangement, sequence reads were collapsed and filtered. For each sample, productive Simpson clonality was calculated as the square root of Simpson's diversity index over productive rearrangements. Sourced from immuneACCESS, this table was stored by TCRdb with only in-frame sequences that have V and J called. A share of the clones is absent; for the studies checked, an unresolved V gene accounts for under half, and the remainder has no known explanation. V and J calls plus clone size are reproduced from that table; the DNA served to infer D and trimming. A total of roughly 180,000 clones appear in this sample, around four fifths of them only once. The ten largest clones add up to about 4% of the sample.

The V end gives up 0 bases and the J end 1 base, leaving 4 bases in the junction not matched to a gene. Including the terminal cysteine and phenylalanine, the CDR3 comprises 16 residues. Left in the record is the CDR3 DNA by itself, 48 bases read in frame from the first base. For CDR1 and CDR2, the germline V gene lists SGHTA and FQGNSA. Overall study outcomes, separate from this receptor: How much clinical and demographic metadata was included differed by source and by participant, and the metadata was provided uncurated.

Enrolling through a virtual design, the prospective study's participants ranged in age from roughly 18 to 95 years and lived across 24 United States geographic areas. Cohort assignment in the prospective study relied on participant-reported clinical history from a screening survey and a study questionnaire. In the prospective study, whole blood, serum and a nasopharyngeal or oropharyngeal swab were collected from each participant by mobile phlebotomists. Participants in the prospective study had the option to provide additional blood draws and questionnaires over an approximately 2-month period. Prospective study blood samples were shipped either frozen or at room temperature before DNA extraction.

This sequence was found in a woman between 45 and 60 years old in a cohort exposed to, infected with or recovered from COVID-19 (not recorded which). In this chain, TRBV7-2 is recombined with TRBJ2-3; TRBD2 matches 7 bases in the middle. The material sequenced was PBMCs or T cells enriched from blood (not recorded which). The sequenced DNA is TGTGCCAGCAGCTTAGCAAGCCGGGGGGGCACAGATACGCAGTATTTT. This translates into CASSLASRGGTDTQYF.